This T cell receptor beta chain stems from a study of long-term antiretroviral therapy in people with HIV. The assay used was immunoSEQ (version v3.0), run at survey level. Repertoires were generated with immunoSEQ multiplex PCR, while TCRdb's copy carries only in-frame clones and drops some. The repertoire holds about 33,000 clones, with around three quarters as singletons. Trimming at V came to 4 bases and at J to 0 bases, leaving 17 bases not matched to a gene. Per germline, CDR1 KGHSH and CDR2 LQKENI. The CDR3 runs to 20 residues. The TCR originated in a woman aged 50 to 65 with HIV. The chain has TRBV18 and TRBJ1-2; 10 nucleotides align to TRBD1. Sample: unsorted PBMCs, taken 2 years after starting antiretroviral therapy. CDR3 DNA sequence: TGTGCCAGCTCACGCACTGCGTCCGTGAGGACAGGGGGAGCTAACTATGGCTACACCTTC. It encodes CASSRTASVRTGGANYGYTF.